This TCR beta chain was recorded in a study of beta chain features in type 1 diabetes. Study-wide results and limits: Patients and controls would be equally affected if PCR favored shorter templates.

What was sequenced were expressed TCRB transcripts, since all of the isolated RNA had been reverse transcribed. Sequencing used immunoSEQ multiplex PCR; TCRdb keeps in-frame clones, though not all of them. The table shows roughly 310,000 clones, with 9.5% to 12% occurring only once. This clone was counted between two and nine times. The antigen is unknown. CDR3 length equals 15 residues. With V trimmed by 3 bases and J by 6 bases, 11 bases remained unmatched. Germline V gene lookup returns CDR1 SGDLS and CDR2 YYNGEE. J is TRBJ2-7 and V is TRBV9; 8 bases map to TRBD2. The sample comprised naive CD4+ T cells from blood. The clonotype originates from a woman aged 25 to 39 in good health. The CDR3 DNA reads TGTGCCAGCAGCGCGGGGGGGACTTCAACCCCCGAGCAGTACTTC. Translation: CASSAGGTSTPEQYF. Full variable domain (outside the CDR3, taken from reference TRBV9 and TRBJ2-7): DSGVTQTPKHLITATGQRVTLRCSPRSGDLSVYWYQQSLDQGLQFLIQYYNGEERAKGNILERFSAQQFPDLHSELNLSSLELGDSALYFCASSAGGTSTPEQYFGPGTRLTVT.